The 13 T cell receptor beta chains given below trace back to one sample, sequenced in a study of blood T cell repertoires in COVID-19. Here immunoSEQ multiplex PCR was the method, and the copy in TCRdb shows in-frame clones only, minus some. In the table there are a few hundred thousand clones, more than 70% of which are singletons. The specimen was peripheral blood. The receptors originated from a man aged 35 to 55 with acute or convalescent COVID-19.

This clone was counted a few times. The V gene is TRBV10-2, the J gene TRBJ1-1; no firm D call. The germline CDR1 and CDR2 sequences are WSHSY and SAAADI. The V end lost 0 bases, the J end lost 1 base, and 12 bases lay between the germline ends. The CDR3 is made up of 16 amino acids. CDR3 bases: TGCGCCAGCAGTGAGTCGCACATTACTACGAACACTGAAGCTTTCTTT. It encodes CASSESHITTNTEAFF.

This rearrangement joins TRBV20-1 to TRBJ1-1; D unresolved. Trimming cost V 3 bases and J 5 bases, with 10 bases left between them. Germline loops: CDR1 DFQATT, CDR2 SNEGSKA (reference sequence). This CDR3 comprises 12 residues. CDR3 amino acids: CSASSGITEAFF. The CDR3 coding sequence is TGCAGTGCTAGTTCGGGGATAACTGAAGCTTTCTTT.

This rearrangement joins TRBV6-2 or TRBV6-3 to TRBJ1-2; the match to TRBD1 covers 9 bases. Germline V gene lookup returns CDR1 MNHEY and CDR2 SVGEGT. This CDR3 has 17 residues. J gave up 5 bases and V 2 bases, and 12 bases lay outside the gene matches. DNA for the CDR3: TGTGCCAGCAGTTACCGGCCGCCGGGACAGGGTAATTATGGCTACACCTTC. This gives the protein CASSYRPPGQGNYGYTF.

This chain links TRBV5-1 with TRBJ2-5; 10 positions agree with TRBD2. The CDR3 has 18 amino acids. The V gene end was trimmed by 0 bases and the J gene end by 5 bases; junction bases not matched to a gene: 13. Germline loops: CDR1 SGHRS, CDR2 YFSETQ. As DNA, the CDR3 is TGCGCCAGCAGCTTGGGGGCTAGCGGGAGAGGGGGTCTGGAGACCCAGTACTTC. Translation gives CASSLGASGRGGLETQYF.

This rearrangement joins TRBV12-5 to TRBJ2-7; D is unclear. Looked up from germline, CDR1 is LGHNT and CDR2 is FRNRAP. CDR3 length: 15 amino acids. Deletions cut 1 base from V and 0 bases from J, with 10 bases between. In nucleotides, the CDR3 is TGTGCTAGTGGTTTGGGGAGTCCGAGCTCCTACGAGCAGTACTTC. Translating it yields CASGLGSPSSYEQYF.

The chain couples TRBV11-2 to TRBJ1-6; the match to TRBD1 covers 7 bases. In germline, CDR1 is SGHAT, CDR2 FQNNGV. The J segment lost 10 bases and the V segment lost 5 bases, leaving 8 bases of the junction unmatched. The CDR3 contains 14 residues. CDR3 DNA sequence: TGTGCCAGCAGCCAAAACAGGGGTAGCTCACCCCTCCACTTT. Encoded protein: CASSQNRGSSPLHF. The whole variable domain, filled in from reference TRBV11-2 and TRBJ1-6, reads EAGVAQSPRYKIIEKRQSVAFWCNPISGHATLYWYQQILGQGPKLLIQFQNNGVVDDSQLPKDRFSAERLKGVDSTLKIQPAKLEDSAVYLCASSQNRGSSPLHFGNGTRLTVT.

The chain is built from TRBV23-1 and TRBJ2-1; 10 positions match TRBD1. TRBV23-1 is an ORF, and what it does is uncertain. CDR3 size: 16 residues. V was clipped by 7 bases and J by 2 bases; unmatched bases: 8. The CDR3 protein is CASKGTGVPTYNEQFF. Here the CDR3 DNA reads TGCGCCAGCAAAGGGACAGGGGTGCCAACCTACAATGAGCAGTTCTTC.

This chain links TRBV28 with TRBJ2-7, with D possibly matching TRBD2 (5 bases). This CDR3 spans 15 amino acids. Trimming shortened V by 3 bases and J by 3 bases, and 15 bases separated the two germline ends. The germline V gene has CDR1 MDHEN and CDR2 SYDVKM. DNA of the CDR3: TGTGCCAGCAGTTTTTCCACTAGTACGGTCTACGAGCAGTACTTC. Protein: CASSFSTSTVYEQYF.

Written as DNA, the CDR3 is TGTGCCAGCTCCACCGGAAACGGACAGGGGGGAACCTCCGGGGTGAACACTGAAGCTTTCTTT. Translating it yields CASSTGNGQGGTSGVNTEAFF. The chain joins TRBV18 to TRBJ1-1; 10 nucleotides agree with TRBD1. Germline V gene sequence: CDR1 KGHSH, CDR2 LQKENI. Losses at the gene ends were 6 bases for V and 0 bases for J; bases not matched to a gene: 22. This CDR3 comprises 21 residues.

Remarks on this clone: Other DNA sequences from this sample encode an identical CDR3 as well. This rearrangement joins TRBV5-4 to TRBJ1-2; D gene unclear. Germline V CDR1 and CDR2: SGHNT, YYREEE (reference sequence). The V and J ends lost 2 bases and 4 bases respectively, with 6 bases between them. This CDR3 spans 12 amino acids. CDR3 bases: TGTGCCAGCAGCTTCGGGAGCTATGGCTACACCTTC. Translation gives CASSFGSYGYTF.

This clone was counted a single time. The genes are TRBV6-5 and TRBJ1-2; 10 bases align to TRBD1. The CDR3 runs to 15 residues. Germline V gene data show CDR1 as MNHEY and CDR2 as SVGAGI. The junction had 6 bases not matched to a gene; V was cut back by 5 bases and J by 3 bases. CDR3 sequence: CASSPWGTGDYGYTF. The CDR3 DNA follows: TGTGCCAGCAGTCCCTGGGGGACAGGGGACTATGGCTACACCTTC.

CDR3 residues: CASSQEGYGGYNEQFF. In nucleotides, the CDR3 is TGTGCCAGCAGCCAAGAGGGGTACGGGGGGTACAATGAGCAGTTCTTC. This rearrangement joins TRBV14 to TRBJ2-1; TRBD2 agrees at 7 bases. The germline V gene encodes CDR1 SGHDN and CDR2 FVKESK. V shed 0 bases and J 4 bases; nucleotides not matched to a gene: 6. CDR3 length equals 16 residues.

The CDR3 sequence is CASRSTSRGYWETQYF. The CDR3 region has the DNA TGTGCCAGCAGGTCGACTAGCAGGGGTTACTGGGAGACCCAGTACTTC. The chain links TRBV28 to TRBJ2-5, with D perhaps TRBD2 (7 bases). Trimming removed 6 bases from V and 5 bases from J, with 22 bases in between. Germline lookup yields CDR1 MDHEN and CDR2 SYDVKM. The CDR3 runs to 16 residues. Looking up the rest from reference TRBV28 and TRBJ2-5 gives the full variable domain: DVKVTQSSRYLVKRTGEKVFLECVQDMDHENMFWYRQDPGLGLRLIYFSYDVKMKEKGDIPEGYSVSREKKERFSLILESASTNQTSMYLCASRSTSRGYWETQYFGPGTRLLVL.